Listed below are T cell receptor beta chains from one sample, sequenced in a study of cytomegalovirus exposure and HLA in healthy donors. Generated by immunoSEQ multiplex PCR, the TCRdb table keeps only in-frame clones and is missing some. The table has 150,000 to 200,000 clones, around 72% seen once. The sample comprised PBMCs. The receptors stem from a middle-aged man in good health and CMV-seropositive. Both conserved end residues are trimmed from each CDR3. The D gene is left open where the match is weak.

D: NA; J: TRBJ2-5; length: 12; V: TRBV30; CDR3: AWSLTGIQETQY
D: NA; J: TRBJ1-2; length: 14; V: TRBV9; CDR3: ASSVGEGLGGYGYT
D: NA; J: TRBJ1-5; length: 13; V: TRBV5-6; CDR3: ASSLARGVAQPQH
D: NA; J: TRBJ1-2; length: 11; V: TRBV18; CDR3: ASSGGGNYGYT
D: NA; J: TRBJ1-5; length: 13; V: TRBV6-5; CDR3: ASSSPDSDNQPQH
D: TRBD1; J: TRBJ2-7; length: 13; V: TRBV6-5; CDR3: ASSPPGTGTYEQY
D: NA; J: TRBJ1-2; length: 11; V: TRBV7-2; CDR3: ASSLGGGRGYT
D: NA; J: TRBJ2-3; length: 12; V: TRBV5-1; CDR3: ASSLARTTDTQY
D: NA; J: TRBJ1-1; length: 11; V: TRBV7-2; CDR3: ASSLTVNTEAF
D: NA; J: TRBJ2-7; length: 11; V: TRBV27; CDR3: ASSHRATYEQY
D: TRBD1; J: TRBJ2-6; length: 15; V: TRBV14; CDR3: ASSLRTGLSGANVLT
D: NA; J: TRBJ2-2; length: 13; V: TRBV2; CDR3: ASSPRSGLTGELF
D: NA; J: TRBJ1-2; length: 11; V: TRBV6-5; CDR3: ASKPTVAYGYT
D: TRBD1; J: TRBJ1-1; length: 14; V: TRBV7-9; CDR3: SSSPGGTGARTEAF
D: NA; J: TRBJ2-7; length: 10; V: TRBV6-6; CDR3: ASSTRRGEQY
D: NA; J: TRBJ2-1; length: 13; V: TRBV7-9; CDR3: ASSPKDTPYNEQF
D: NA; J: TRBJ2-5; length: 11; V: TRBV7-2; CDR3: ASSFPNTQTQY
D: TRBD1; J: TRBJ2-7; length: 15; V: TRBV4-3; CDR3: ASSRVFLGQVINEQY
D: TRBD1; J: TRBJ1-6; length: 15; V: TRBV27; CDR3: ASSSNRGPNDNSPLH
D: TRBD1; J: TRBJ1-1; length: 11; V: TRBV4-1; CDR3: ASSQGTGGRAF
D: NA; J: TRBJ1-1; length: 14; V: TRBV9; CDR3: ASSVGPGRGNTEAF
D: NA; J: TRBJ2-1; length: 12; V: TRBV5-1; CDR3: ASSLRQAYNEQF
D: NA; J: TRBJ2-2; length: 12; V: TRBV5-1; CDR3: ASSPEIPTGELF
D: TRBD2; J: TRBJ2-1; length: 12; V: TRBV15; CDR3: ATSTRTSVNEQF
D: TRBD1; J: TRBJ2-2; length: 13; V: TRBV4-3; CDR3: ASSQGQGTAGELF
D: TRBD1; J: TRBJ2-7; length: 12; V: TRBV18; CDR3: ASSPPGTAHEQY
D: NA; J: TRBJ2-2; length: 13; V: TRBV29-1; CDR3: SVDPKGGGAGELF
D: NA; J: TRBJ1-1; length: 9; V: TRBV4-2; CDR3: ASRGGPEAF
D: NA; J: TRBJ2-1; length: 14; V: TRBV4-3; CDR3: ASSQEGLLSYNEQF
D: TRBD1; J: TRBJ2-7; length: 12; V: TRBV6-1; CDR3: ASRVGQGFYEQY
D: TRBD1; J: TRBJ1-1; length: 12; V: TRBV9; CDR3: ASSIGTANTEAF
D: TRBD1; J: TRBJ2-5; length: 12; V: TRBV2; CDR3: AISGTGGPGTQY
D: TRBD1; J: TRBJ2-1; length: 12; V: TRBV5-1; CDR3: ASSFPGQNNEQF
D: TRBD1; J: TRBJ2-7; length: 14; V: TRBV7-9; CDR3: ASSLHLPGQGLTQY
D: TRBD1; J: TRBJ1-1; length: 13; V: TRBV6-5; CDR3: ASSYGYRGHTEAF
D: TRBD2; J: TRBJ2-1; length: 17; V: TRBV30; CDR3: AWGQPGLIAGALYNEQF
D: NA; J: TRBJ1-6; length: 11; V: TRBV9; CDR3: ASSPPDNSPLH
D: TRBD1; J: TRBJ1-2; length: 11; V: TRBV29-1; CDR3: SVDEEGAGHYT
D: NA; J: TRBJ2-5; length: 14; V: TRBV4-1; CDR3: ASSQAAAWSQETQY
D: NA; J: TRBJ1-4; length: 14; V: TRBV6-1; CDR3: ASSEALALQGKKLF
D: TRBD1; J: TRBJ1-5; length: 10; V: TRBV6-5; CDR3: ASRTGDQPQH
D: NA; J: TRBJ1-1; length: 15; V: TRBV7-2; CDR3: ASSLPGKSPTDTEAF
D: NA; J: TRBJ2-7; length: 14; V: TRBV23-1; CDR3: ASSQSSDSPPYEQY